A selection of T cell receptor beta chains follows, all from one sample in a study of tumor and adjacent non-tumor tissue in lung cancer. MiXCR, run by TCRdb on the multiplex PCR reads, gives a single entry per CDR3 protein. Here the sample spans 200,000 or so distinct CDR3 sequences, 70% to 75% being singletons. Sequencing was done on a sample of lung tumor tissue. The receptors come from a man in his 60s with non-small cell lung cancer. Both conserved end residues are part of each CDR3. A D gene is named only where the DNA matches it firmly. Some rows mark clone size as missing; the rest say once, few, many or name a class of expanded clone.

clone size: NA; V gene: TRBV6-1; D gene: NA; J gene: TRBJ2-7; CDR3 protein: CASEARRGAEQYF; CDR3 DNA: TGTGCCAGTGAAGCGCGTCGGGGAGCCGAGCAGTACTTC
clone size: NA; V gene: TRBV20-1; D gene: NA; J gene: TRBJ2-3; CDR3 protein: CRGAGRGTDTRYF; CDR3 DNA: TGCAGGGGGGCGGGGCGAGGGACAGATACGCGGTATTTT
clone size: few; V gene: TRBV4-1; D gene: NA; J gene: TRBJ2-1; CDR3 protein: CASSLLGPFDEQFF; CDR3 DNA: TGCGCCAGCAGCCTTCTAGGGCCGTTCGATGAGCAGTTCTTC
clone size: NA; V gene: TRBV11-2; D gene: NA; J gene: TRBJ2-7; CDR3 protein: CARSYVTTPTFPYEQYF; CDR3 DNA: TGTGCCAGAAGCTACGTCACGACACCTACCTTTCCCTACGAGCAGTACTTC
clone size: many; V gene: TRBV6-1; D gene: NA; J gene: TRBJ1-1; CDR3 protein: CASSPWGRNTEAFF; CDR3 DNA: TGTGCCAGCAGTCCCTGGGGGAGGAACACTGAAGCTTTCTTT
clone size: many; V gene: TRBV5-4; D gene: NA; J gene: TRBJ2-5; CDR3 protein: CASSLSETQYF; CDR3 DNA: TGTGCCAGCAGCCTCTCTGAGACCCAGTACTTC
clone size: few; V gene: TRBV28; D gene: TRBD1; J gene: TRBJ2-5; CDR3 protein: CACSETGWWTQYF; CDR3 DNA: TGTGCCTGCAGTGAGACAGGGTGGTGGACCCAGTACTTC
clone size: once; V gene: TRBV12-3/TRBV12-4; D gene: TRBD1; J gene: TRBJ2-3; CDR3 protein: CASSRRQTGFADMQYF; CDR3 DNA: TGTGCCAGCAGTCGCCGACAGACAGGGTTTGCTGATATGCAGTATTTT
clone size: many; V gene: TRBV29-1; D gene: NA; J gene: TRBJ1-2; CDR3 protein: CSVVDSQSYGYTF; CDR3 DNA: TGCAGCGTTGTAGACAGCCAGTCTTATGGCTACACCTTC
clone size: NA; V gene: TRBV11-2; D gene: NA; J gene: TRBJ2-3; CDR3 protein: CASSLGPFPADTQYF; CDR3 DNA: TGTGCCAGCAGCTTGGGACCCTTCCCTGCAGATACGCAGTATTTT
clone size: NA; V gene: TRBV2; D gene: TRBD1; J gene: TRBJ2-7; CDR3 protein: CASKLTGASYEQYF; CDR3 DNA: TGTGCCAGCAAACTCACAGGGGCCTCCTACGAGCAGTACTTC
clone size: NA; V gene: TRBV4-2; D gene: NA; J gene: TRBJ1-2; CDR3 protein: CANNQVGSGGGYGYTF; CDR3 DNA: TGTGCCAACAACCAAGTTGGCTCAGGAGGTGGCTATGGCTACACCTTC
clone size: few; V gene: TRBV6-1; D gene: TRBD1; J gene: TRBJ1-5; CDR3 protein: CASSEPTGNQPQHF; CDR3 DNA: TGTGCCAGCAGTGAACCGACAGGGAATCAGCCCCAGCATTTT
clone size: NA; V gene: TRBV20-1; D gene: NA; J gene: TRBJ2-1; CDR3 protein: CSVDSMGGPWNEQFF; CDR3 DNA: TGCAGTGTTGACTCAATGGGGGGGCCGTGGAATGAGCAGTTCTTC
clone size: NA; V gene: TRBV7-9; D gene: NA; J gene: TRBJ1-2; CDR3 protein: CASSSSGFTF; CDR3 DNA: TGTGCCAGCAGCTCTAGTGGCTTCACCTTC
clone size: many; V gene: TRBV20-1; D gene: NA; J gene: TRBJ2-5; CDR3 protein: CSARDPSRAETQYF; CDR3 DNA: TGCAGTGCTAGAGATCCGTCTCGGGCGGAGACCCAGTACTTC
clone size: NA; V gene: TRBV4-3; D gene: TRBD2; J gene: TRBJ2-7; CDR3 protein: CASSQAASGRYAQYF; CDR3 DNA: TGCGCCAGCAGCCAAGCGGCTAGCGGGCGTTACGCGCAGTACTTC
clone size: NA; V gene: TRBV11-1; D gene: NA; J gene: TRBJ2-7; CDR3 protein: CASSLAIRDNSYELYF; CDR3 DNA: TGTGCTAGCAGCTTAGCGATTCGTGACAACTCATACGAGCTGTACTTC
clone size: NA; V gene: TRBV11-3; D gene: NA; J gene: TRBJ1-2; CDR3 protein: CARSPSGRASYGYTF; CDR3 DNA: TGTGCCAGAAGCCCCTCCGGGAGGGCGTCTTATGGCTACACTTTC
clone size: NA; V gene: TRBV6-5; D gene: TRBD2; J gene: TRBJ2-5; CDR3 protein: CASRYDGGEGLQETQYF; CDR3 DNA: TGTGCCAGCAGATACGACGGGGGGGAGGGTCTACAAGAGACCCAGTACTTC
clone size: once; V gene: TRBV6-6; D gene: NA; J gene: TRBJ2-1; CDR3 protein: CASIPGSTLTYNEQFF; CDR3 DNA: TGTGCCAGCATACCTGGCAGCACCCTCACTTACAATGAGCAGTTCTTC
clone size: NA; V gene: TRBV6-1; D gene: NA; J gene: TRBJ2-7; CDR3 protein: CASSAPRFSYEQYF; CDR3 DNA: TGTGCCAGCAGCGCGCCGAGATTCAGCTACGAGCAGTACTTC
clone size: NA; V gene: TRBV20-1; D gene: NA; J gene: TRBJ1-6; CDR3 protein: CSARPLRTQSYNSPLHF; CDR3 DNA: TGCAGTGCTAGGCCCTTAAGGACACAATCCTATAATTCACCCCTCCACTTT
clone size: NA; V gene: TRBV19; D gene: NA; J gene: TRBJ2-7; CDR3 protein: CSTQGEGGEQYF; CDR3 DNA: TGTTCGACACAGGGAGAAGGGGGCGAGCAGTACTTC
clone size: NA; V gene: TRBV29-1; D gene: TRBD2; J gene: TRBJ2-3; CDR3 protein: CSVVGGSTDTQYF; CDR3 DNA: TGCAGCGTTGTGGGGGGGAGCACAGATACGCAGTATTTT
clone size: NA; V gene: TRBV10-1; D gene: NA; J gene: TRBJ1-1; CDR3 protein: CAGSVQGDTEAFF; CDR3 DNA: TGCGCCGGCAGTGTCCAGGGAGACACTGAAGCGTTCTTT
clone size: NA; V gene: TRBV11-3; D gene: NA; J gene: TRBJ2-5; CDR3 protein: CASRLTEGCETQYF; CDR3 DNA: TGTGCCAGCAGGCTGACAGAGGGCTGTGAGACCCAGTACTTC
clone size: NA; V gene: TRBV29-1; D gene: NA; J gene: TRBJ2-2; CDR3 protein: CSIEEGDTVTGELFF; CDR3 DNA: TGTAGCATAGAAGAGGGGGACACGGTCACCGGGGAGCTGTTTTTT
clone size: many; V gene: TRBV11-1; D gene: NA; J gene: TRBJ1-1; CDR3 protein: CASSGGIRGTTEAFF; CDR3 DNA: TGTGCCAGCAGCGGGGGGATAAGGGGTACCACTGAAGCTTTCTTT
clone size: NA; V gene: TRBV6-5; D gene: NA; J gene: TRBJ2-3; CDR3 protein: CASSSLEGADTQYF; CDR3 DNA: TGTGCCAGCAGTTCCCTGGAGGGGGCAGATACGCAGTATTTT
clone size: NA; V gene: TRBV7-9; D gene: TRBD2; J gene: TRBJ2-1; CDR3 protein: CPSSLGRGCDEQFF; CDR3 DNA: TGTCCCAGCAGCTTAGGGCGGGGGTGCGATGAGCAGTTCTTC
clone size: NA; V gene: TRBV20-1; D gene: TRBD1; J gene: TRBJ1-5; CDR3 protein: CGAAQGARNQSQHF; CDR3 DNA: TGCGGTGCTGCACAGGGGGCCCGTAATCAGTCCCAGCATTTT
clone size: NA; V gene: TRBV11-2; D gene: NA; J gene: TRBJ1-3; CDR3 protein: CASILEGCLSGNTIYF; CDR3 DNA: TGTGCCAGCATCCTAGAGGGATGCCTCTCTGGAAACACTATATATTTT
clone size: NA; V gene: TRBV6-2/TRBV6-3; D gene: NA; J gene: TRBJ2-7; CDR3 protein: CASSRTRGSFNEQYF; CDR3 DNA: TGTGCCAGCAGCCGTACCAGGGGATCTTTCAACGAGCAGTACTTC
clone size: NA; V gene: TRBV11-3; D gene: NA; J gene: TRBJ2-1; CDR3 protein: CASSLIAPASEQFF; CDR3 DNA: TGTGCCAGCAGCTTAATTGCACCCGCTAGCGAGCAGTTCTTC
clone size: NA; V gene: TRBV28; D gene: NA; J gene: TRBJ1-4; CDR3 protein: CVSSFPQGHEKLFF; CDR3 DNA: TGTGTCAGCAGTTTCCCCCAGGGTCACGAAAAACTATTTTTT
clone size: many; V gene: TRBV29-1; D gene: NA; J gene: TRBJ1-2; CDR3 protein: CSVESAKPQGIGYGYTF; CDR3 DNA: TGCAGCGTTGAGTCAGCGAAACCACAGGGAATAGGATACGGCTACACCTTC
clone size: NA; V gene: TRBV6-6; D gene: NA; J gene: TRBJ2-5; CDR3 protein: CASSCQETQYF; CDR3 DNA: TGTGCCAGCAGTTGTCAAGAGACCCAGTACTTC
clone size: once; V gene: TRBV7-9; D gene: NA; J gene: TRBJ2-7; CDR3 protein: CASSPLGFYYEQYF; CDR3 DNA: TGTGCAAGCAGCCCACTAGGTTTTTACTACGAGCAGTACTTC
clone size: NA; V gene: TRBV20-1; D gene: NA; J gene: TRBJ2-1; CDR3 protein: CSASKADVQFF; CDR3 DNA: TGCAGTGCTAGCAAGGCAGACGTGCAGTTCTTC
clone size: many; V gene: TRBV5-6; D gene: NA; J gene: TRBJ1-1; CDR3 protein: CASSSTLTEAFF; CDR3 DNA: TGTGCCAGCAGCTCTACCCTCACTGAAGCTTTCTTT
clone size: NA; V gene: TRBV11-2; D gene: NA; J gene: TRBJ1-1; CDR3 protein: CAGSPPTGNTEAFF; CDR3 DNA: TGTGCCGGCAGCCCTCCGACAGGTAACACTGAAGCTTTCTTT
clone size: few; V gene: TRBV7-8; D gene: NA; J gene: TRBJ2-7; CDR3 protein: CASSLVSGGVLTYEQYF; CDR3 DNA: TGTGCCAGCAGCTTAGTATCTGGGGGCGTCCTAACCTACGAGCAGTACTTC
clone size: NA; V gene: TRBV11-2; D gene: NA; J gene: TRBJ2-1; CDR3 protein: CASSLAPISAFNEQSF; CDR3 DNA: TGTGCCAGCAGCTTAGCCCCGATATCGGCCTTTAATGAGCAGTCCTTC
clone size: NA; V gene: TRBV29-1; D gene: NA; J gene: TRBJ2-1; CDR3 protein: CSVDSGYEQSF; CDR3 DNA: TGCAGCGTTGACTCGGGGTATGAGCAGTCCTTC
clone size: NA; V gene: TRBV20-1; D gene: TRBD2; J gene: TRBJ2-1; CDR3 protein: CSARTTSASSYNEQFF; CDR3 DNA: TGCAGTGCTAGGACAACTAGCGCCAGCTCCTACAATGAGCAGTTCTTC
clone size: NA; V gene: TRBV4-1; D gene: NA; J gene: TRBJ2-3; CDR3 protein: CASSQGRSAVTQYF; CDR3 DNA: TGCGCCAGCAGCCAAGGCAGGAGTGCAGTTACGCAGTATTTT
clone size: NA; V gene: TRBV20-1; D gene: NA; J gene: TRBJ2-3; CDR3 protein: CSVSRLDTGTQYF; CDR3 DNA: TGCAGTGTTAGTCGGCTAGACACAGGTACGCAGTATTTT
clone size: few; V gene: TRBV6-6; D gene: NA; J gene: TRBJ2-2; CDR3 protein: CASSYGSGGGPGELFF; CDR3 DNA: TGTGCCAGCAGTTACGGGTCTGGGGGGGGCCCCGGGGAGCTGTTTTTT
clone size: NA; V gene: TRBV11-2; D gene: TRBD1; J gene: TRBJ1-2; CDR3 protein: CASSPANRGRGYTF; CDR3 DNA: TGTGCCAGCAGCCCGGCGAACAGGGGAAGAGGTTACACCTTC
clone size: NA; V gene: TRBV30; D gene: NA; J gene: TRBJ2-3; CDR3 protein: CAWSDDSKGGYTQYF; CDR3 DNA: TGTGCCTGGAGTGACGACAGCAAGGGGGGGTATACGCAGTATTTT